The 9 T cell receptor beta chains below all came from one sample that was sequenced in a study of PD-1 blockade in classical Hodgkin lymphoma. Relapse after autologous stem cell transplantation occurred in every patient, and brentuximab vedotin exposure varied. Produced via immunoSEQ multiplex PCR; TCRdb's table is partial and in-frame only. The sample gives roughly 90,000 clones, around 81% of which show up once; roughly 15% is in the top ten. Sequenced material: peripheral blood mononuclear cells (PBMCs), taken before the second cycle of nivolumab. The receptors originated from a human donor with classical Hodgkin lymphoma.

The V and J genes are TRBV27 and TRBJ2-1, with 7 bases identical to TRBD2. This CDR3 is 16 amino acids long. V lost 5 bases, J lost 2 bases, and 9 bases stayed unmatched. Germline values: CDR1 MNHEY, CDR2 SMNVEV (reference sequence). The CDR3 DNA sequence: TGTGCCAGCAGTCGCCAAGCGGGAAGCGCCTACAATGAGCAGTTCTTC. Translated, it gives CASSRQAGSAYNEQFF.

The V and J genes are TRBV6-6 and TRBJ1-5; D perhaps matches TRBD1 (6 bases). The ends were cut back, 4 bases at V and 5 bases at J, with 12 bases in the middle. The CDR3 is made up of 14 amino acids. CDR1 MNHNY and CDR2 SVGAGI come from the germline V gene (reference sequence). The CDR3 loop is CASSSDRQYQPQHF. CDR3 DNA sequence: TGTGCCAGCAGTTCCGACAGGCAATATCAGCCCCAGCATTTT.

The gene calls are TRBV7-2 and TRBJ2-2; D is undetermined. Germline CDR1 reads SGHTA; CDR2 reads FQGNSA. Trimming cost V 0 bases and J 1 base, with 3 bases left between them. The CDR3 runs to 14 residues. The CDR3 reads CASSLAKNTGELFF. CDR3 in DNA: TGTGCCAGCAGCTTAGCGAAGAACACCGGGGAGCTGTTTTTT.

This chain joins TRBV7-9 and TRBJ1-2; D is uncertain. There are 14 residues in the CDR3. The V end was cut by 0 bases, the J end by 4 bases, with 9 bases between. Germline CDR1 SEHNR, CDR2 FQNEAQ (reference sequence). CDR3 residues: CASSLAKSTYGYTF. CDR3 bases: TGTGCCAGCAGCTTAGCAAAATCGACCTATGGCTACACCTTC.

The rearrangement joins TRBV7-2 to TRBJ2-7; 7 bases are shared with TRBD2. Losses at the gene ends were 4 bases for V and 6 bases for J; bases not matched to a gene: 3. The CDR3 runs to 12 residues. The germline CDR1 and CDR2 sequences are SGHTA and FQGNSA. This CDR3 is CASSWGGSEQYF. The CDR3 bases are TGTGCCAGCAGCTGGGGGGGGTCCGAGCAGTACTTC.

The gene calls are TRBV2 and TRBJ1-2; D is unclear. Germline values: CDR1 SNHLY, CDR2 FYNNEI. The CDR3 has 12 amino acids. Trimming cost V 8 bases and J 4 bases, with 11 bases left between them. The CDR3 sequence: CASGSPGYGYTF. Written as DNA, the CDR3 is TGTGCCAGCGGGAGTCCCGGCTATGGCTACACCTTC.

At least ten counts were recorded for this clone. The chain is built from TRBV10-3 and TRBJ2-5, with 8 bases identical to TRBD1. The CDR3 totals 15 residues. J lost 5 bases, V lost 6 bases, and 11 bases had no gene match. CDR1 and CDR2 (germline): ENHRY, SYGVKD. CDR3 coding DNA: TGTGCCATCAGGATTGGACAGGGTGAGGCGGAGACCCAGTACTTC. Translating it yields CAIRIGQGEAETQYF.

This clone was seen a handful of times. This sequence joins TRBV7-2 and TRBJ2-3, with 7 bases aligning to TRBD2. CDR3 size: 16 residues. J gave up 6 bases and V 4 bases, and 13 bases lay outside the gene matches. Germline loops: CDR1 SGHTA, CDR2 FQGNSA. The DNA of the CDR3 is TGTGCCAGCAGCTCCCGGGCGGGAGCGACCCTGGATACGCAGTATTTT. This translates into CASSSRAGATLDTQYF.

This clone was observed a few times. The chain couples TRBV6-5 to TRBJ1-5; D call uncertain. The length of the CDR3 is 15 residues. Looked up from germline, CDR1 is MNHEY and CDR2 is SVGAGI. V was pared by 4 bases and J by 5 bases, with 15 bases between. The CDR3 DNA sequence: TGTGCCAGCAGTTCGGGCATTCCGAGGGATCAGCCCCAGCATTTT. Amino acid sequence: CASSSGIPRDQPQHF.